Included here is one T cell receptor beta chain sequence, with context. This record belongs to a study of blood T cells in healthy people across ages. For every donor, a draw yielded roughly 9.3 milliliters of peripheral blood. V lost 0 bases, J lost 7 bases, and 16 bases lay in between. Germline-derived CDR1 and CDR2 are LNHNV and YYDKDF (reference sequence). There are 16 residues in the CDR3. The use of a sample-barcoded 5' primer and a J-beta primer mix characterized a second PCR of roughly 6 to 11 cycles. TCRdb independently ran MiXCR on the 5' RACE reads; one entry per CDR3 protein. The table lists more than 1.4 million distinct CDR3 sequences, roughly 45% of them singletons.

Sequenced material: blood. V and J are TRBV15 and TRBJ2-1; D is perhaps TRBD2 (5 bases). The clonotype comes from a woman aged 18 to 35 in good health. As DNA, the CDR3 is TGTGCCACCAGCAGAGATCGGAAAGCCACGGGGAATGAGCAGTTCTTC. Protein sequence: CATSRDRKATGNEQFF.